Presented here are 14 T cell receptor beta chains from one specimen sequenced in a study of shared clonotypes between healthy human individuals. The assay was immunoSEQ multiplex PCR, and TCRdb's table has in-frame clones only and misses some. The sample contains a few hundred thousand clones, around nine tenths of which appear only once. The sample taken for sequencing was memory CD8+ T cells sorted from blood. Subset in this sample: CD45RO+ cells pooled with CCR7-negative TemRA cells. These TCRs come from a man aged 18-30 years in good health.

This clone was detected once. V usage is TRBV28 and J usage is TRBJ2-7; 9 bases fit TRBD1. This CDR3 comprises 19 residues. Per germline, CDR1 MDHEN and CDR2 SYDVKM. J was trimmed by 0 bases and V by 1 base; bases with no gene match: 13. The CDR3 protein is CASSLYNVRGQGSSYEQYF. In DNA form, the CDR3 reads TGTGCCAGCAGTTTATATAATGTTAGGGGACAGGGTTCCTCCTACGAGCAGTACTTC.

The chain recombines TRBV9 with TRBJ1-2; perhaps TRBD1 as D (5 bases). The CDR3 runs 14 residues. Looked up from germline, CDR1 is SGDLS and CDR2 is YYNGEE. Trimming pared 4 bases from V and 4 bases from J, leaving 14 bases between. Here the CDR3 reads CASSPGGSVYGYTF. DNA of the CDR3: TGTGCCAGCAGCCCGGGGGGTTCGGTCTATGGCTACACCTTC. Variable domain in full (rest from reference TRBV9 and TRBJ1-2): DSGVTQTPKHLITATGQRVTLRCSPRSGDLSVYWYQQSLDQGLQFLIQYYNGEERAKGNILERFSAQQFPDLHSELNLSSLELGDSALYFCASSPGGSVYGYTFGSGTRLTVV.

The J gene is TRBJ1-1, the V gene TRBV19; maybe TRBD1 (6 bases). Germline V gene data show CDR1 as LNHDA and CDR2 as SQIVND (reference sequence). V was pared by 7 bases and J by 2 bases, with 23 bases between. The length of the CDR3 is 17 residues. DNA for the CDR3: TGTGCCAGTATCACGACAGGCACGTTTGGGGTAAACACTGAAGCTTTCTTT. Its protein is CASITTGTFGVNTEAFF.

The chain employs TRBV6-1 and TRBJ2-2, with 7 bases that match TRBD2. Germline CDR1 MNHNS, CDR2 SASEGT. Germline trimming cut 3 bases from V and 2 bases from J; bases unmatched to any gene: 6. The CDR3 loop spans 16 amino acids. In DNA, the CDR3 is TGTGCCAGCAGTGAGTCTAGCGGAATTAACACCGGGGAGCTGTTTTTT. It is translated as CASSESSGINTGELFF.

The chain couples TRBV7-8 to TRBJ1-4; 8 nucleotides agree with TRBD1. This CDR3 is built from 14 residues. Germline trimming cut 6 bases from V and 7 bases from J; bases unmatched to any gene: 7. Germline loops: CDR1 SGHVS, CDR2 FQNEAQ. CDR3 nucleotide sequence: TGTGCCAGCAGGGTGACAGGGGTAGGTGAAAAACTGTTTTTT. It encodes CASRVTGVGEKLFF.

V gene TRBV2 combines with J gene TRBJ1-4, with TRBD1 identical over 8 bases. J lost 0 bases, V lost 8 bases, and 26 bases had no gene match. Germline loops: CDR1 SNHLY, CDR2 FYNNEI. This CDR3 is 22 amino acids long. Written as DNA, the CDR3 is TGTGCCAGCGGTCACTTCAAAACAAAGGGGACAGGATATACTGCAACTAATGAAAAACTGTTTTTT. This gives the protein CASGHFKTKGTGYTATNEKLFF.

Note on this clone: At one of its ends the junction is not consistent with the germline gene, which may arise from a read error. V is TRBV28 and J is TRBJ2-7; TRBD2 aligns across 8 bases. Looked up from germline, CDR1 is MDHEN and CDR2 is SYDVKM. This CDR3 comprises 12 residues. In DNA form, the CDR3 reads TGTGCCAGCAGTGCACCGGGACTAGGGTCGTTCTTC. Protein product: CASSAPGLGSFF.

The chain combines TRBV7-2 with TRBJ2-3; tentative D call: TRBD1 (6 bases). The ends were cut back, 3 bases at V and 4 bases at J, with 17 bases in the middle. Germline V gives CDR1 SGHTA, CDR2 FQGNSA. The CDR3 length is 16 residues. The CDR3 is CASSFSQGVGADTQYF. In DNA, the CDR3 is TGTGCCAGCAGCTTTTCACAGGGCGTTGGTGCAGATACGCAGTATTTT. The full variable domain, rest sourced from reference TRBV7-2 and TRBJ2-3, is GAGVSQSPSNKVTEKGKDVELRCDPISGHTALYWYRQSLGQGLEFLIYFQGNSAPDKSGLPSDRFSAERTGGSVSTLTIQRTQQEDSAVYLCASSFSQGVGADTQYFGPGTRLTVL.

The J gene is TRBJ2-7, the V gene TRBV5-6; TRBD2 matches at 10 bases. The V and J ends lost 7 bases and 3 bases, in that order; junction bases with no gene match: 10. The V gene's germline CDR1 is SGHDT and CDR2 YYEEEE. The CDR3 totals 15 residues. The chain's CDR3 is CASGGIGLAVYEQYF. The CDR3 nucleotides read TGTGCCAGCGGGGGAATTGGACTAGCGGTCTACGAGCAGTACTTC. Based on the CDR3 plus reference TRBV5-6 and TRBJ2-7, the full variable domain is DAGVTQSPTHLIKTRGQQVTLRCSPKSGHDTVSWYQQALGQGPQFIFQYYEEEERQRGNFPDRFSGHQFPNYSSELNVNALLLGDSALYLCASGGIGLAVYEQYFGPGTRLTVT.

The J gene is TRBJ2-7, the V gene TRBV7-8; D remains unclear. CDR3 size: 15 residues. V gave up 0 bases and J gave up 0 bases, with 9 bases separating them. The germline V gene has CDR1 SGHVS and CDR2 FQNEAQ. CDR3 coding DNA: TGTGCCAGCAGCTTAGCGCTTGAGTTCTCCTACGAGCAGTACTTC. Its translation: CASSLALEFSYEQYF. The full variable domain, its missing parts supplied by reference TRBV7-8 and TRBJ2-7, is GAGVSQSPRYKVAKRGQDVALRCDPISGHVSLFWYQQALGQGPEFLTYFQNEAQLDKSGLPSDRFFAERPEGSVSTLKIQRTQQEDSAVYLCASSLALEFSYEQYFGPGTRLTVT.

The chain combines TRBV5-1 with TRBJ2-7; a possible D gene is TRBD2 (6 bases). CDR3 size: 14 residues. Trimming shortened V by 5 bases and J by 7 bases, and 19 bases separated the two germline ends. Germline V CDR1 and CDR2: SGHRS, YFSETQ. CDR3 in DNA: TGCGCCAGCAGTATCCCGGGACTGCCCGGAGAGCAGTACTTC. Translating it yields CASSIPGLPGEQYF.

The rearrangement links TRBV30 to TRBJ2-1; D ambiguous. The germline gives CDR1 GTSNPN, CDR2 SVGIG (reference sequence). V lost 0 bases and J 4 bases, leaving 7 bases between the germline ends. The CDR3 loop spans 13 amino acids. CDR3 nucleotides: TGTGCCTGGAGTGTAGGCTCTTACAATGAGCAGTTCTTC. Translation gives CAWSVGSYNEQFF.

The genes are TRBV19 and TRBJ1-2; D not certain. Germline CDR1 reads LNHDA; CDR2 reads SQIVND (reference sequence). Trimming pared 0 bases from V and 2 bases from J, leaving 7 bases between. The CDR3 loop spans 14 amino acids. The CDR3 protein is CASSIETRNYGYTF. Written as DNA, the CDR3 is TGTGCCAGTAGTATAGAAACCCGGAACTATGGCTACACCTTC.

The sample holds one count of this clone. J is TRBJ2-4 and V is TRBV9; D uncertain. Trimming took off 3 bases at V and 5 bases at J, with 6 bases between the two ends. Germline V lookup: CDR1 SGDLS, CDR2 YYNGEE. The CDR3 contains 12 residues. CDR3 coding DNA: TGTGCCAGCAGCGGCCCCGAAAACATTCAGTACTTC. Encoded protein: CASSGPENIQYF.